This is a list of T cell receptor beta chains from one sample in a study of blood T cell repertoires in COVID-19. The table came from immunoSEQ multiplex PCR; TCRdb's copy has only in-frame clones and leaves some out. This table holds roughly 350,000 clones, 80% to 95% found once. Sample: PBMCs or T cells enriched from blood (not recorded which). Receptors were obtained from a woman aged 30 to 39 who had recovered from COVID-19. The CDR3 runs from the conserved cysteine through the conserved F or W. The order of the fields is J gene, V gene, CDR3 protein.

J gene: TRBJ2-5
V gene: TRBV11-1
CDR3 protein: CASSLPAGETRETQYF

J gene: TRBJ2-7
V gene: TRBV4-1
CDR3 protein: CASSQEAGTGEQYF

J gene: TRBJ1-2
V gene: TRBV9
CDR3 protein: CASSDGHAYGYTF

J gene: TRBJ2-1
V gene: TRBV4-2
CDR3 protein: CASSQEREGSYNEQFF

J gene: TRBJ1-1
V gene: TRBV27
CDR3 protein: CASSLSYTGVNTEAFF

J gene: TRBJ1-4
V gene: TRBV6-5
CDR3 protein: CASSYTTGTNEKLFF

J gene: TRBJ2-7
V gene: TRBV5-1
CDR3 protein: CASSRGAGTGGYEQYF

J gene: TRBJ1-2
V gene: TRBV4-1
CDR3 protein: CASSQDPYSSNYGYTF

J gene: TRBJ2-3
V gene: TRBV11-2
CDR3 protein: CASSLTGALTDTQYF

J gene: TRBJ2-1
V gene: TRBV7-2
CDR3 protein: CASSLVFASASAFF

J gene: TRBJ2-5
V gene: TRBV11-3
CDR3 protein: CASSLQLAGQETQYF

J gene: TRBJ2-7
V gene: TRBV18
CDR3 protein: CASSPWTSGGSEQYF

J gene: TRBJ2-6
V gene: TRBV19
CDR3 protein: CASSDRPSGANVLTF

J gene: TRBJ2-7
V gene: TRBV27
CDR3 protein: CASSLTGAGYEQYF

J gene: TRBJ2-6
V gene: TRBV7-2
CDR3 protein: CASSLVWRMGANVLTF

J gene: TRBJ1-2
V gene: TRBV9
CDR3 protein: CASAGSGVDGYTF

J gene: TRBJ2-5
V gene: TRBV5-1
CDR3 protein: CASSLLLSAETQYF

J gene: TRBJ2-3
V gene: TRBV28
CDR3 protein: CASSFQTSGSPDTQYF

J gene: TRBJ2-7
V gene: TRBV5-1
CDR3 protein: CASSYSGGEVSEQYF

J gene: TRBJ1-2
V gene: TRBV9
CDR3 protein: CASSGLYGYTF